This T cell receptor (beta chain) was sequenced for a study of cytomegalovirus exposure and HLA in healthy donors (TCRdb year 2017). Turning to the overall study: An earlier analysis of 587 of the donors reported under 300 Gb of sequence data and 90 million to 120 million unique TCR beta sequences obtained from about 170 million T cells. Among several hundred genotyped donors of the cohort, an average of approximately 240,000 unique TCR beta nucleotide sequences was sequenced per donor, of which 15% to 20% were non-productive. In an earlier analysis of 500 to 650 of the donors, high-throughput TCR beta sequencing was used to judge whether each TCR beta V gene segment behaved as functional or pseudogenic. Typing coverage varied by locus: roughly 629-640 donors for A, B, C, DRB1 and DQB1; approximately 520 for DQA1; nearly 610 for DPA1; 450 to 480 for DPB1. A later analysis re-analyzed previously published TCR beta repertoires from approximately 700 donors and added high-resolution HLA genotyping to study TCR occurrence patterns. Roughly 5 DR-DQ haplotypes were handled as single units for association and clustering, since linkage in the cohort was strong. A separate validation cohort of roughly 120 different subjects was used in addition to the roughly 670-subject first cohort. Both class I and class II loci were covered by HLA typing, at four-digit resolution. The study aimed to test whether cataloging public T cell receptors could reveal signatures of past pathogen exposure. Rather than using new phenotypic data, the later analysis identified candidate immune exposures from TCR beta sequences and from how often those sequences occurred across donors. The study profiled the T cell repertoires of hundreds of subjects by immunosequencing and related them to cytomegalovirus serostatus. Donor age, sex, ethnicity and CMV serostatus were compiled together with the repertoire data. High-throughput TCR immunosequencing, statistical association of individual TCRs with disease status, and machine learning were combined to predict cytomegalovirus infection status. The genetic ancestry cluster associated with self-reported Caucasian donors included over 80% of the 398 genotyped donors. A later genetic analysis used genome-wide SNP genotypes for about 65% of the 666 donors, treating that subset as a discovery cohort. All discovery cohort repertoires had been generated on a single sequencing platform. Approximately 330 gigabases of sequencing data and 70 million to 95 million unique TCR sequences made up an early release that covered 640 HLA-typed donors.

Germline trimming amounts to 5 bases on V and 7 bases on J, with 9 as the count of junction bases outside the gene matches. The CDR3 has 13 amino acids, counting the end cysteine and phenylalanine. Kept here is only the CDR3 DNA, which spans 39 bases and is read in frame from base 1. The germline V gene gives CDR1 as SQVTM and CDR2 as ANQGSEA. With respect to this clone: No cognate antigen has been identified for it. The input lacks base qualities; no much larger clone sits a single base away.

Beyond this particular receptor, the publication reports: Linkage disequilibrium might explain the correlated functional status among segregating V segments, but an unknown experimental factor could not be excluded. The authors suggested that the approach could potentially be extended to other disease states and immunological phenotypes. The study listed 170 or so TCR beta chains as associated with cytomegalovirus. Roughly 17 rarely observed V segments, including chromosome 9 orphons, were excluded from the earlier analysis of a few hundred of the donors because counts were too low. In a later analysis, the rate of TCR association differed among HLA loci, with DRB1 alleles having the most associated TCRs and HLA-C alleles having the fewest. Immune exposure information for the cohort was limited to CMV serostatus. The classifier was reported to diagnose cytomegalovirus status with high specificity and sensitivity in both the original cohort and the validation cohort. Most TCR sequences were seen in very few donors, while some public TCRs were found in many individuals. When HLA alleles, especially DR and DQ, strongly co-occurred, TCR associations were difficult to assign to individual alleles. A few of the identified cytomegalovirus-associated TCR beta chains were confirmed in vitro to be specific for cytomegalovirus antigens. In an earlier analysis of roughly 560 of the donors, most TCR beta V segments were observed in productive rearrangements about 87% or about 30% of the time, broadly matching IMGT annotations. A later analysis associated approximately 17,000 TCR beta sequences with specific HLA alleles at a false discovery rate of 0.05. A later genetic analysis associated a missense DCLRE1C variant with V-gene and J-gene trimming of TCR beta chains, and an independent cohort replicated the association. The presence/absence analyses assumed that sequencing depth was roughly uniform across donors, and that assumption may not be true. According to a later analysis, parvovirus B19, influenza, CMV and Epstein-Barr virus appeared linked to several top co-occurrence clusters. A further reported finding was that TCR beta sequences accurately predicted the HLA-A and HLA-B alleles for most subjects in the first cohort. The cohort was sequenced for TCR beta chains only, and without alpha or paired-chain data the features that could be detected were limited. A cluster of highly shared sequence variants was judged likely to be a technical artifact of the sequencing pipeline. The 87-base-pair reads could not distinguish some IMGT-functional V segments, including TRBV6-2 and TRBV6-3, so those segments were excluded. Because HLA typing was missing for some donors at each locus, association tests included only the typed subset. Compared with the roughly 700-donor mean, donors in an Asian-associated ancestry cluster had fewer N-insertions in productive TCRs, according to a later genetic analysis. A later analysis found that most CMV-associated TCR beta chains appeared HLA-restricted, with HLA associations seemingly driven largely by CMV exposure. Compared with equally common non-associated chains, HLA-associated TCR beta chains in a later analysis were more clonally expanded and had lower generation probabilities.

The cohort was made up of about 670 healthy bone marrow donors. At the time of sampling, every cohort member was nominally healthy, though immune exposures that went unrecorded were likely present. The donor was CMV seropositive and was included in the group of almost 300 seropositive cohort members. Each donor provided a peripheral blood sample, and peripheral blood mononuclear cells were used for TCR beta sequencing. The Qiagen DNeasy Blood Extraction Kit was used to extract genomic DNA from the blood cell samples. The protocol used for the library was the immunoSEQ multiplex PCR assay. A mixture of 60 forward primers for TCR Vbeta segments and 13 reverse primers for TCR Jbeta segments was used in the multiplex PCR. The CDR3 region of rearranged TCR beta genes was amplified from genomic DNA with a multiplex PCR assay. The Illumina HiSeq System was used to sequence the amplified TCR beta libraries as 87-base-pair reads. Under the source paper's analysis protocol: A later analysis tallied tens of millions of unique TCR beta chains across the 550 to 850 repertoires, and about 12 million of those chains were shared by two or more donors. Raw reads were error-corrected and collapsed into unique sequences with a nearest-neighbor algorithm that merged closely related sequences to remove PCR and sequencing errors. CDR3 sequences were aligned to IMGT reference sequences to assign V, D and J gene segments. For a sequence to be retained, a match of at least six nucleotides to both a V gene segment and a J gene segment was required. Rearrangements were classified as productive when the CDR3 lacked stop codons and remained in frame with V and J, and all other rearrangements were classified as non-productive. CDR3 was defined according to IMGT convention as the region running from the second conserved V-encoded cysteine to the conserved J-encoded phenylalanine. The earlier analysis of approximately 500 of the donors excluded sequences that lacked an unambiguous match to a single V gene segment. In an earlier analysis of some 590 of the donors, a V segment was called functional when productive rearrangements were above 56.7%, and segregating when the standard deviation between donors exceeded 5%. A statistical classification framework was built for diagnosing cytomegalovirus status from the catalog of TCR beta chain sequences. In a later analysis, TCR nucleotide sequences were compared against IMGT/GENE-DB human TR gene sequences so that V and J genes could be assigned. Using the TCRdist pipeline, a later analysis assigned CDR3 sequences along with most-parsimonious VDJ recombination scenarios. In a later analysis, every TCR beta chain was defined by the combination of its CDR3 amino acid sequence and its V-gene family, and reads without a unique V-gene family were dropped. To address suspected cross-contamination and a sequencing artifact, a later analysis removed 550 to 750 highly shared, low-generation-probability nucleotide sequences. For each public chain, a later analysis derived a clonal expansion index from normalized ranks of inferred template counts within each repertoire. A later analysis computed generation probabilities with a VDJ recombination model fitted to out-of-frame rearrangements, and checked the results against IGoR. In a later analysis, TCR-TCR, TCR-HLA and TCR-CMV co-occurrence was scored with hypergeometric tests, and a repertoire-size bias correction was applied to TCR pairs. False discovery rates were estimated in a later analysis by permuting HLA or CMV assignments 20 times. In a later analysis, co-occurring TCRs were grouped with DBSCAN, and TCRdist sequence similarity was added when clustering was performed within HLA-allele-positive subsets. For co-occurrence clustering, repertoires with fewer than 30,000 or more than 120,000 public chains were excluded, along with 5 or 6 repertoires with anomalous nucleotide sharing. In TCRdb, the immuneACCESS table is reduced to in-frame sequences with V and J assigned. These tables do not hold every clone; where another copy was compared, an unresolved V gene accounts for under half, and the others remain unexplained. V and J calls and clone size come straight from that table; D and trimming were deduced from the DNA. The sample profile shows 100,000 to 150,000 clones; approximately 8.9% of them were found once. The leading ten clones occupy about 6.7% of the sample.

Sequencing input: PBMCs. The chain uses TRBV29-1 and TRBJ2-7, and 9 junction bases match TRBD1. The receptor comes from a woman aged 40 to 50 in good health and CMV-seropositive. The bases are TGCAGCGTTACCGGGACAGGGCCGAGGGAGCAGTACTTC. Translated, this is CSVTGTGPREQYF.